These 14 T cell receptor beta chains were all obtained from the same sample, sequenced in a study of blood T cell repertoires in COVID-19. Produced via immunoSEQ multiplex PCR; TCRdb's table is partial and in-frame only. The sample includes fewer than 130,000 clones, less than 75% seen only once; the top ten take around 8%. The sample was peripheral blood. These receptors came from a woman in her sixties or seventies with acute or convalescent COVID-19.

This chain joins TRBV11-2 and TRBJ1-2, with 8 bases that match TRBD1. CDR1 SGHAT and CDR2 FQNNGV come from the germline V gene. With V trimmed by 6 bases and J by 6 bases, 24 bases remained unmatched. This CDR3 contains 19 residues. CDR3 nucleotide sequence: TGTGCCAGCAGGTCCGTACGACAGGGGATTGTTCGTGGAAATAATGGCTACACCTTC. Translated: CASRSVRQGIVRGNNGYTF.

The chain is built from TRBV28 and TRBJ1-1; possible D gene TRBD1, 6 bases. CDR3 length: 14 residues. V was pared by 3 bases and J by 5 bases, with 13 bases between. Germline V CDR1 and CDR2: MDHEN, SYDVKM. The CDR3: CASSFAGARTEAFF. CDR3 coding DNA: TGTGCCAGCAGTTTCGCAGGGGCGAGGACTGAAGCTTTCTTT.

This clone was counted between two and nine times. The chain has TRBV3-1 (or the pseudogene TRBV3-2) and TRBJ2-1; TRBD1 is a possible D gene (7 bases). Trimming took 7 bases from V and 9 from J, leaving 16 bases between them. Germline-derived CDR1 and CDR2 are LGHDT and YNNKEL (reference sequence). The CDR3 sequence is 13 residues long. CDR3 bases: TGTGCCAGCACCTACCGGAGGGGGCCTGAGCAGTTCTTC. Translation: CASTYRRGPEQFF.

The V gene is TRBV28, the J gene TRBJ2-7; a possible D gene is TRBD2 (6 bases). The CDR3 length is 15 residues. The V end was cut by 7 bases, the J end by 0 bases, with 16 bases between. Germline-derived CDR1 and CDR2 are MDHEN and SYDVKM. The CDR3 DNA is TGTGCCAGCATCCCTGGGGGAGGAAACTCCTACGAGCAGTACTTC. As protein: CASIPGGGNSYEQYF. Supplemented by reference TRBV28 and TRBJ2-7, the full variable domain reads DVKVTQSSRYLVKRTGEKVFLECVQDMDHENMFWYRQDPGLGLRLIYFSYDVKMKEKGDIPEGYSVSREKKERFSLILESASTNQTSMYLCASIPGGGNSYEQYFGPGTRLTVT.

The chain recombines TRBV12-3 or TRBV12-4 with TRBJ1-2; D is undetermined. V was trimmed by 1 base and J by 8 bases, leaving 11 bases between them. The CDR3 consists of 13 residues. CDR3 residues: CASSLGRLGGYTF. CDR3 bases: TGTGCCAGCAGTTTAGGCAGGCTTGGCGGCTACACCTTC.

The V and J genes are TRBV6-5 and TRBJ1-5; no definite D call. CDR1 and CDR2 (germline): MNHEY, SVGAGI. With 5 bases removed from V and 3 bases from J, the gap between germline ends came to 11 bases. The CDR3 is 14 amino acids. As DNA, the CDR3 is TGTGCCAGCAGTAGGACTCATCCCAATCAGCCCCAGCATTTT. This encodes CASSRTHPNQPQHF.

The chain joins TRBV21-1 to TRBJ2-3; no DNA check was done on the table's D call, TRBD1. TRBV21-1 is a pseudogene. CDR3 length: 12 amino acids. CDR3 in DNA: TGTGCCAGCAGCAACCAAAAAGATACGCAGTATTTT. As protein: CASSNQKDTQYF.

V usage is TRBV21-1 and J usage is TRBJ2-7; the D call of TRBD1 is as the table states it, not checked on the DNA. TRBV21-1 constitutes a pseudogene. The CDR3 spans 18 residues. CDR3 DNA sequence: TGTGCCAGCAGCAAATTGTTATTACTCCAGGGGAGCTCCTACGAGCAGTACTTC. It codes for CASSKLLLLQGSSYEQYF.

The chain joins TRBV7-6 to TRBJ1-6, with 9 bases lining up with TRBD1. The V and J ends lost 1 base and 7 bases, in that order; junction bases with no gene match: 14. CDR3 size: 19 residues. Germline V lookup: CDR1 SGHVS, CDR2 FNYEAQ. Written as DNA, the CDR3 is TGTGCCAGCAGCTTAGGTGGGACAGGGACCGTAGGCGGAAATTCACCCCTCCACTTT. It codes for CASSLGGTGTVGGNSPLHF.

The CDR3 DNA sequence: TGCGCCAGCAGCCAAGGGGTTCGGGTTTCTAACTATGGCTACACCTTC. Protein sequence: CASSQGVRVSNYGYTF. The J gene is TRBJ1-2, the V gene TRBV4-3, with no clear D. V was trimmed by 1 base and J by 0 bases, leaving 12 bases between them. The CDR3 has 16 residues. The germline V gene has CDR1 LGHNA and CDR2 YSLEER.

The chain is built from TRBV19 and TRBJ1-6; D gene ambiguous. CDR1 is LNHDA and CDR2 is SQIVND in the germline V gene (reference sequence). The CDR3 covers 12 residues. V gave up 5 bases and J gave up 8 bases, with 7 bases separating them. Here the CDR3 DNA reads TGTGCCAGTAGTGAGGTAGATTCACCCCTCCACTTT. Translating it yields CASSEVDSPLHF.

The rearrangement joins TRBV2 to TRBJ1-1; D is possibly TRBD1 (6 bases). The germline V gene has CDR1 SNHLY and CDR2 FYNNEI. The CDR3 sequence is 14 residues long. Trimming took 7 bases from V and 0 from J, leaving 12 bases between them. The DNA of the CDR3 is TGTGCCAGCATAACAGGGTACATGAACACTGAAGCTTTCTTT. Protein: CASITGYMNTEAFF.

This clone occurred a few times. For the CDR3, the DNA is TGTGCCAGCAGCGCTTCGGGACTAAGCTCTGGAAACACCATATATTTT. As protein: CASSASGLSSGNTIYF. The chain is built from TRBV9 and TRBJ1-3; possibly TRBD1 for D (5 bases). Between the trimmed V and J ends, which lost 3 bases and 0 bases, there was a span of 13 bases. The CDR3 has 16 amino acids. The V gene's germline CDR1 is SGDLS and CDR2 YYNGEE.

This chain uses TRBV9 with TRBJ1-1, with a weak D call TRBD1 (5 bases). The CDR3 covers 15 residues. Germline-derived CDR1 and CDR2 are SGDLS and YYNGEE. Trimming took 1 base from V and 6 from J, leaving 16 bases between them. CDR3 in amino acids: CASSVSPTDTAEAFF. Here the CDR3 DNA reads TGTGCCAGCAGCGTATCACCGACAGATACAGCTGAAGCTTTCTTT. The variable domain in full, with the rest retrieved from reference TRBV9 and TRBJ1-1, is DSGVTQTPKHLITATGQRVTLRCSPRSGDLSVYWYQQSLDQGLQFLIQYYNGEERAKGNILERFSAQQFPDLHSELNLSSLELGDSALYFCASSVSPTDTAEAFFGQGTRLTVV.